Below, 5 T cell receptor beta chains from the same sample are listed, as sequenced in a study of synovial regulatory T cells in juvenile arthritis. Method: immunoSEQ multiplex PCR; TCRdb's copy keeps in-frame clones and lacks some. The repertoire table contains about 10,000 clones. The sequenced sample was Treg cells from blood. Sample subset: remaining (HLA-DR-negative) circulating blood Treg cells. The source of these receptors is a donor younger than 30 with juvenile idiopathic arthritis.

V and J are TRBV6-1 and TRBJ2-7. The CDR3 runs 13 residues. The entry carries no DNA sequence. Germline V gene sequence: CDR1 MNHNS, CDR2 SASEGT. CDR3 amino acids: CASSVEVTYEQYF.

The chain recombines TRBV5-6 with TRBJ2-7; TCRdb picks TRBD2, but there is no DNA to check that call. CDR1 is SGHDT, CDR2 YYEEEE, per germline. This CDR3 spans 16 amino acids. The DNA is not on file. The CDR3 region is CASSLMTGTQRDEQYF.

The CDR3 reads CASSITKPGSSRGIEWGNTGELFF. J is TRBJ2-2 and V is TRBV19; TCRdb picks TRBD1, but there is no DNA to check that call. The CDR3 consists of 24 residues. The DNA is not on file. CDR1 is LNHDA and CDR2 is SQIVND in the germline V gene (reference sequence). The whole variable domain, filled in from reference TRBV19 and TRBJ2-2, reads DGGITQSPKYLFRKEGQNVTLSCEQNLNHDAMYWYRQDPGQGLRLIYYSQIVNDFQKGDIAEGYSVSREKKESFPLTVTSAQKNPTAFYLCASSITKPGSSRGIEWGNTGELFFGEGSRLTVL.

V gene TRBV19 combines with J gene TRBJ1-1; no DNA is available, so the TRBD1 call from TCRdb remains unchecked. CDR1 and CDR2 (germline): LNHDA, SQIVND (reference sequence). The CDR3 runs 16 residues. The protein alone is recorded here. CDR3 loop: CASSMVFGAMNTEAFF.

The rearrangement uses TRBV4-1 and TRBJ1-6. The CDR3 extends over 15 amino acids. There is no recorded DNA. From germline, CDR1 is MGHRA and CDR2 YSYEKL. The CDR3 reads CASSQDGDVRSPLHF.